The 29 T cell receptor beta chains reported below all come from one sample, sequenced in a study of blood T cell repertoires in COVID-19. TCRdb's copy holds only in-frame clones and misses some; the assay was immunoSEQ multiplex PCR. The table shows a few hundred thousand clones, with around 80% occurring only once. The sequencing input was PBMCs or T cells enriched from blood (not recorded which). These receptors all stem from a young man with acute COVID-19.

This clone has just one count. The chain joins TRBV3-1 (or the pseudogene TRBV3-2) to TRBJ1-6; 8 nucleotides line up with TRBD1. The germline V gene encodes CDR1 LGHDT and CDR2 YNNKEL (reference sequence). The trim removed 0 bases at V and 7 bases at J, leaving 5 bases unmatched. This CDR3 is built from 16 residues. CDR3 sequence: CASSQDAGGMNSPLHF. The CDR3 DNA is TGTGCCAGCAGCCAAGATGCAGGGGGCATGAATTCACCCCTCCACTTT.

J is TRBJ1-6 and V is TRBV9; 8 bases line up with TRBD1. J lost 6 bases, V lost 4 bases, and 9 bases had no gene match. This CDR3 contains 16 residues. The germline CDR1 and CDR2 sequences are SGDLS and YYNGEE. The CDR3: CASSPSGGRSNSPLHF. CDR3 in DNA: TGTGCCAGCAGCCCGTCAGGGGGCAGGAGTAATTCACCCCTCCACTTT.

The rearrangement links TRBV2 to TRBJ1-1; possible D gene TRBD1, 5 bases. V lost 6 bases and J 5 bases, leaving 16 bases between the germline ends. This CDR3 spans 14 amino acids. CDR1 and CDR2 (germline): SNHLY, FYNNEI. The CDR3 loop reads CASSPGLKGTEAFF. As DNA, the CDR3 is TGTGCCAGCAGCCCCGGCCTAAAGGGGACTGAAGCTTTCTTT.

The chain combines TRBV13 with TRBJ2-1, with TRBD2 as a possible D gene (5 bases). Trimming shortened V by 5 bases and J by 10 bases, and 15 bases separated the two germline ends. The CDR3 consists of 13 residues. From germline, CDR1 is PRHDT and CDR2 FYEKMQ (reference sequence). CDR3 nucleotide sequence: TGTGCCAGCAGCCCGATTCGGGGAGAGGAGCAGTTCTTC. Its translation: CASSPIRGEEQFF.

The CDR3 nucleotides read TGTGCCAGCAGTTTGAACAGGGAATGGACTCAGCCCCAGCATTTT. Amino acid sequence: CASSLNREWTQPQHF. The chain combines TRBV28 with TRBJ1-5, with a weak D call TRBD1 (6 bases). V lost 3 bases, J lost 6 bases, and 15 bases lay in between. This CDR3 is 15 amino acids long. Germline CDR1 reads MDHEN; CDR2 reads SYDVKM.

In this sample, this clone turned up a few times. This sample includes further DNA sequences coding for the same CDR3. This chain uses TRBV24-1 with TRBJ1-5; 7 nucleotides align to TRBD1. Per the germline V gene, CDR1 is KGHDR and CDR2 is SFDVKD. Losses at the gene ends were 6 bases for V and 4 bases for J; bases not matched to a gene: 2. The CDR3 sequence is 13 residues long. The DNA for the CDR3 is TGTGCCACCAGTCCACAGGGGAATCAGCCCCAGCATTTT. This translates into CATSPQGNQPQHF.

The chain has TRBV5-5 and TRBJ1-2; D perhaps matches TRBD1 (5 bases). Germline assignment: CDR1 SGHKS and CDR2 YYEKEE (reference sequence). The CDR3 is 14 amino acids. V lost 4 bases, J lost 6 bases, and 16 bases lay in between. CDR3 bases: TGTGCCAGCAGCGTCTCCGGGACTACGAATGGCTACACCTTC. Residues: CASSVSGTTNGYTF.

CDR3 nucleotides: TGTGCCAGCAGCAAAACAACACAGGTTCTCACCTTC. This codes for CASSKTTQVLTF. The chain uses TRBV7-2 and TRBJ1-2, with D perhaps TRBD1 (5 bases). V lost 5 bases to trimming and J lost 13 bases, with 17 bases between them. This CDR3 spans 12 amino acids. CDR1 and CDR2 (germline): SGHTA, FQGNSA.

The gene calls are TRBV5-1 and TRBJ2-4; TRBD2 might be the D (5 bases). Germline V gives CDR1 SGHRS, CDR2 YFSETQ. This CDR3 has 15 residues. Deletions cut 4 bases from V and 5 bases from J, with 16 bases between. This CDR3 is CASSAIGKPENIQYF. The CDR3 nucleotides read TGCGCCAGCAGCGCGATCGGGAAACCCGAAAACATTCAGTACTTC.

V gene TRBV28 combines with J gene TRBJ2-4; D might be TRBD2 (7 bases). Germline V gives CDR1 MDHEN, CDR2 SYDVKM. This CDR3 spans 17 amino acids. Trimming took 5 bases from V and 1 from J, leaving 18 bases between them. The CDR3 DNA follows: TGTGCCAGCAGTCCGAGAGGGGGGGGCGAGGCCAAAAACATTCAGTACTTC. Its protein is CASSPRGGGEAKNIQYF.

V and J are TRBV5-4 and TRBJ2-7, with D possibly being TRBD2 (6 bases). With 0 bases removed from V and 0 bases from J, the gap between germline ends came to 7 bases. Germline loops: CDR1 SGHNT, CDR2 YYREEE (reference sequence). The CDR3 extends over 14 amino acids. CDR3 coding DNA: TGTGCCAGCAGCTTGGGGACTAACTCCTACGAGCAGTACGTC. It encodes CASSLGTNSYEQYV.

This clone was seen once. The chain joins TRBV4-1 to TRBJ1-5, with 8 bases aligning to TRBD1. Germline CDR1 reads MGHRA; CDR2 reads YSYEKL. The CDR3 runs 17 residues. V shed 4 bases, J shed 5 bases, and the junction held 13 bases outside the gene matches. In DNA, the CDR3 is TGCGCCAGCAGCCGGGACGAGACAGGGGATGGGGATCAGCCCCAGCATTTT. Encoded protein: CASSRDETGDGDQPQHF.

V gene TRBV11-3 combines with J gene TRBJ2-1, with TRBD2 identical over 8 bases. The CDR3 is made up of 15 amino acids. CDR1 is SGHNT and CDR2 is YENEEA in the germline V gene. V dropped 5 bases and J dropped 9; count of bases not matched to a gene: 12. The CDR3, as DNA: TGTGCCAGCAGCGACGACCGCCGACTAGCGAGTGAGCAGTTCTTC. It yields the protein CASSDDRRLASEQFF.

J is TRBJ1-6 and V is TRBV6-5; maybe TRBD1 (6 bases). The germline gives CDR1 MNHEY, CDR2 SVGAGI. CDR3 size: 14 residues. V was trimmed by 5 bases and J by 6 bases, leaving 11 bases between them. CDR3 sequence: CASSRGAGNSPLHF. The CDR3 DNA reads as TGTGCCAGCAGTCGGGGGGCAGGTAATTCACCCCTCCACTTT.

This chain uses TRBV4-2 with TRBJ1-4; TRBD1 agrees at 10 bases. The CDR3 sequence is 17 residues long. Germline CDR1 reads LGHNA; CDR2 reads YNFKEQ. Unmatched junction bases numbered 12, after V lost 4 bases and J lost 7 bases. CDR3 DNA: TGTGCCAGCAGCCTCCTGGGGTGGGGGACAGGGGTTGAAAAACTGTTTTTT. Residues: CASSLLGWGTGVEKLFF.

This clone was observed many times. The chain carries TRBV4-1 and TRBJ1-5; TRBD1 might be the D (6 bases). Per germline, CDR1 MGHRA and CDR2 YSYEKL. The CDR3 runs 19 residues. Trimming took 2 bases from V and 0 from J, leaving 20 bases between them. Written as DNA, the CDR3 is TGCGCCAGCAGCCAACCTGCACGAGGGGGTTCTAATAGCAATCAGCCCCAGCATTTT. It specifies CASSQPARGGSNSNQPQHF.

The genes are TRBV29-1 and TRBJ1-2; TRBD1 agrees at 9 bases. Germline lookup yields CDR1 SQVTM and CDR2 ANQGSEA. J gave up 8 bases and V 6 bases, and 16 bases lay outside the gene matches. The CDR3 covers 15 residues. The CDR3 is CSVPYRDRVLGGYTF. CDR3 nucleotides: TGCAGCGTCCCTTACCGGGACAGGGTTTTGGGCGGCTACACCTTC.

This chain links TRBV6-2 or TRBV6-3 with TRBJ1-5; D gene uncertain. Germline V gene sequence: CDR1 MNHEY, CDR2 SVGEGT. Trimming removed 4 bases at V and 4 bases at J, with 14 bases between. The CDR3 has 15 residues. CDR3: CASSFSIQNNQPQHF. As DNA, the CDR3 is TGTGCCAGCAGTTTTTCCATACAGAATAATCAGCCCCAGCATTTT.

The CDR3 DNA sequence: TGTGCCAGCAGCGTAGTGGCGGCGGGGGCCGGAGCCGGGGAGCTGTTTTTT. It encodes CASSVVAAGAGAGELFF. The V and J genes are TRBV9 and TRBJ2-2; D is perhaps TRBD2 (7 bases). The CDR3 is 17 residues long. Trimming shortened V by 0 bases and J by 6 bases, and 18 bases separated the two germline ends. The germline V gene has CDR1 SGDLS and CDR2 YYNGEE.

Points on this clone: Sequence at one end of the junction differs from germline and may be a read error. This chain links TRBV5-1 with TRBJ2-5, with D possibly being TRBD2 (6 bases). CDR3 length equals 15 residues. CDR1 is SGHRS, CDR2 YFSETQ, per germline. The CDR3 sequence: CASSRNGSPQETQYF. The CDR3 nucleotides read TGTGCCAGCAGCCGAAACGGGAGTCCCCAAGAGACCCAGTACTTC.

This chain links TRBV9 with TRBJ1-1; tentative D call: TRBD1 (6 bases). The CDR3 is 15 residues long. Germline V lookup: CDR1 SGDLS, CDR2 YYNGEE. V was pared by 3 bases and J by 2 bases, with 14 bases between. The CDR3 DNA is TGTGCCAGCAGCGCTGGGGGCAGGGGCAACACTGAAGCTTTCTTT. Its translation is CASSAGGRGNTEAFF.

As concerns this clone: Other DNA sequences within the sample encode an identical CDR3. V gene TRBV28 combines with J gene TRBJ1-5, with a weak D call TRBD1 (6 bases). The CDR3 loop spans 15 amino acids. Germline loops: CDR1 MDHEN, CDR2 SYDVKM. V was trimmed by 6 bases and J by 0 bases, leaving 12 bases between them. The CDR3, as DNA: TGTGCCAGCAGCGGACAGATCGATAGCAATCAGCCCCAGCATTTT. This translates into CASSGQIDSNQPQHF.

The rearrangement uses TRBV27 and TRBJ2-3; 7 bases match TRBD1. The junction had 10 bases not matched to a gene; V was cut back by 5 bases and J by 2 bases. CDR1 and CDR2 (germline): MNHEY, SMNVEV (reference sequence). The CDR3 totals 16 residues. The CDR3 region is CASSTHRGPHTDTQYF. CDR3 bases: TGTGCCAGCAGTACCCACAGGGGCCCCCACACAGATACGCAGTATTTT.

DNA of the CDR3: TGTGCCAGCAGCGGTGGGACTAGCGGGAGCACAGATACGCAGTATTTT. As protein: CASSGGTSGSTDTQYF. The chain employs TRBV5-8 and TRBJ2-3, with 12 bases matching TRBD2. Per germline, CDR1 SGHTS and CDR2 YDEGEE. Losses at the gene ends were 4 bases for V and 0 bases for J; bases not matched to a gene: 3. This CDR3 has 16 amino acids.

The chain employs TRBV7-3 and TRBJ1-1; possible D gene TRBD1, 5 bases. The V gene's germline CDR1 is SGHTA and CDR2 FQGTGA. The CDR3 is 13 amino acids. V lost 5 bases and J lost 1, with 8 bases in between. This CDR3 is CASSVTANTEAFF. DNA for the CDR3: TGTGCCAGCAGCGTGACAGCGAACACTGAAGCTTTCTTT.

The chain carries TRBV18 and TRBJ1-5; D uncertain. Per germline, CDR1 KGHSH and CDR2 LQKENI. The V and J ends lost 2 bases and 10 bases respectively, with 18 bases between them. The CDR3 loop spans 15 amino acids. CDR3: CASSPSAGVPLPQHF. The CDR3 DNA reads TGTGCCAGCTCACCATCGGCCGGGGTACCTCTCCCCCAGCATTTT. The complete variable domain, with remaining parts taken from reference TRBV18 and TRBJ1-5, reads NAGVMQNPRHLVRRRGQEARLRCSPMKGHSHVYWYRQLPEEGLKFMVYLQKENIIDESGMPKERFSAEFPKEGPSILRIQQVVRGDSAAYFCASSPSAGVPLPQHFGDGTRLSIL.

The chain has TRBV5-5 and TRBJ2-2; 10 nucleotides agree with TRBD1. V shed 5 bases, J shed 6 bases, and the junction held 7 bases outside the gene matches. Germline-derived CDR1 and CDR2 are SGHKS and YYEKEE (reference sequence). The CDR3 spans 15 residues. The CDR3 DNA reads TGTGCCAGCAGTTCCCGGGACAGGGGTCCCGGGGAGCTGTTTTTT. Translation gives CASSSRDRGPGELFF. The full variable domain, completed using reference TRBV5-5 and TRBJ2-2, is DAGVTQSPTHLIKTRGQQVTLRCSPISGHKSVSWYQQVLGQGPQFIFQYYEKEERGRGNFPDRFSARQFPNYSSELNVNALLLGDSALYLCASSSRDRGPGELFFGEGSRLTVL.

V gene TRBV7-3 combines with J gene TRBJ1-2; 7 bases are a match to TRBD1. CDR1 is SGHTA and CDR2 is FQGTGA in the germline V gene. The CDR3 contains 13 residues. The J segment lost 6 bases and the V segment lost 5 bases, leaving 6 bases of the junction unmatched. The chain's CDR3 is CASSVGTENGYTF. The CDR3 coding sequence is TGTGCCAGCAGCGTCGGGACAGAAAATGGCTACACCTTC.

A few counts support this clone. This rearrangement joins TRBV28 to TRBJ2-1; the match to TRBD2 covers 12 bases. The germline V gene encodes CDR1 MDHEN and CDR2 SYDVKM. CDR3 length: 14 amino acids. The CDR3 DNA reads TGTGCAGCCCTAGCGGGGGGGACCAGGAGGGAGCAGTTCTTC. The encoded protein is CAALAGGTRREQFF.